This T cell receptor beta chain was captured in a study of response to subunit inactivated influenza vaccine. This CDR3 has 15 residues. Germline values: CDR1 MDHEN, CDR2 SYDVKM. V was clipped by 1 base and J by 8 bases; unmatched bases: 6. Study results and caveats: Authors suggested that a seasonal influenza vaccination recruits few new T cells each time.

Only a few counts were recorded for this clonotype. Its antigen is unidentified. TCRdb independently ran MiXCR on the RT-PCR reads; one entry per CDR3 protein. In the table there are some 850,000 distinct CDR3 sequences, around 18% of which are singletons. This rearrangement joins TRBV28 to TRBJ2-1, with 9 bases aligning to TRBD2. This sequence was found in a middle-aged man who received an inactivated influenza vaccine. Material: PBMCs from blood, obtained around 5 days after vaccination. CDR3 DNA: TGTGCCAGCAGTTTATCGGCTAGCGGGACCCATGAGCAGTTCTTC. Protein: CASSLSASGTHEQFF.